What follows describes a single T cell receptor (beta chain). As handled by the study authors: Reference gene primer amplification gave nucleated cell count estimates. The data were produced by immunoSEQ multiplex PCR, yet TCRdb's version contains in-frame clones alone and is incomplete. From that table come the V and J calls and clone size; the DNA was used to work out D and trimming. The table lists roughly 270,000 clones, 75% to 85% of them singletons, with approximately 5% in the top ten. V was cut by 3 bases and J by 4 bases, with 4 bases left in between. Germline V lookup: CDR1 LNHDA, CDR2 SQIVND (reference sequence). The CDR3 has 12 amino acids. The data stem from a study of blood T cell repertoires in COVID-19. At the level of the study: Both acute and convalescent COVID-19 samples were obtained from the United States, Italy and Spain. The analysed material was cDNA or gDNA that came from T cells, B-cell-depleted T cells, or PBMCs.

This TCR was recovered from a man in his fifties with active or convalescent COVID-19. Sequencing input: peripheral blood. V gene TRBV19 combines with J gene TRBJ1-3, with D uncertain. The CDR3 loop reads CASSIQGNTIYF. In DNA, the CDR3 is TGTGCCAGTAGTATCCAAGGAAACACCATATATTTT.